This T cell receptor (beta chain) appears in the sequencing data of a study of esophageal squamous cell carcinoma under preoperative chemotherapy. Points from the study as a whole: After treatment, tumor-infiltrating lymphocytes seemed to come partly from incoming peripheral T cells, not only local changes.

This clonotype has just a few counts. The antigen remains undetermined. CDR1 SEHNR and CDR2 FQNEAQ come from the germline V gene (reference sequence). This CDR3 has 12 amino acids. Time point in this sample: before preoperative PTX-NDP chemotherapy. Patients received paclitaxel-nedaplatin as preoperative chemotherapy before surgery. A single record per CDR3 protein comes from TCRdb applying MiXCR to the PCR reads. This sample has fewer than 40,000 distinct CDR3 sequences; under 60% occur once, and the top ten carry approximately 12%. Collection took place from a patient given preoperative chemotherapy. The receptor was derived from a human donor with esophageal squamous cell carcinoma. The donor label of this sample is uncertain. The chain combines TRBV7-9 with TRBJ2-5, with 8 bases lining up with TRBD1. The J call may not be correct, given that the DNA end is closer to TRBJ2-7. CDR3 residues: CASSLGTGEQYF. The DNA for the CDR3 is TGTGCCAGCAGCTTGGGGACAGGCGAGCAGTACTTC.